The 25 T cell receptor beta chains below all came from one sample that was sequenced in a study of blood T cell repertoires in COVID-19. Data came from immunoSEQ multiplex PCR; TCRdb stores just in-frame clones and leaves some out. The data hold tens of thousands of clones, with 70% to 85% observed a single time. Specimen: peripheral blood. The receptors were gathered from a man in his sixties with active or convalescent COVID-19.

This clone was counted between two and nine times. V is TRBV5-6 and J is TRBJ2-5; D ambiguous. This CDR3 has 12 residues. The germline V and J ends were trimmed by 0 bases and 2 bases, with 2 bases remaining between them. Germline CDR1 SGHDT, CDR2 YYEEEE. The CDR3 spells CASSLAQETQYF. The CDR3 coding sequence is TGTGCCAGCAGCTTGGCTCAAGAGACCCAGTACTTC.

This chain joins TRBV5-6 and TRBJ2-7; no clear D gene. V lost 2 bases and J 2 bases, leaving 17 bases between the germline ends. Per germline, CDR1 SGHDT and CDR2 YYEEEE. The CDR3 totals 16 residues. The CDR3 nucleotides read TGTGCCAGCAGCTTAAACCGATTAAGACAAACCTACGAGCAGTACTTC. Its translation is CASSLNRLRQTYEQYF.

The J gene is TRBJ2-5, the V gene TRBV12-5, with 7 bases lining up with TRBD1. This CDR3 spans 14 amino acids. The junction had 6 bases not matched to a gene; V was cut back by 4 bases and J by 4 bases. Germline-derived CDR1 and CDR2 are LGHNT and FRNRAP. The CDR3 DNA is TGTGCTAGTGGTTCCGACAGGGCGGGAGAGACCCAGTACTTC. Translating it yields CASGSDRAGETQYF.

This chain uses TRBV10-3 with TRBJ1-3; D gene uncertain. Trimming cost V 3 bases and J 3 bases, with 6 bases left between them. The CDR3 extends over 13 amino acids. Germline CDR1 ENHRY, CDR2 SYGVKD. The CDR3 nucleotides are TGTGCCATCAGTGAATTCGGTGGAAACACCATATATTTT. Translated, it gives CAISEFGGNTIYF.

The chain carries TRBV4-2 and TRBJ1-2; the D is unclear. Per the germline V gene, CDR1 is LGHNA and CDR2 is YNFKEQ. CDR3 length equals 16 residues. Trimming took off 0 bases at V and 1 base at J, with 12 bases between the two ends. Here the CDR3 reads CASSQDRYRFNYGYTF. The CDR3 DNA reads as TGTGCCAGCAGCCAAGATCGTTACAGATTTAACTATGGCTACACCTTC.

The chain links TRBV7-2 to TRBJ1-1; 7 bases are shared with TRBD1. The CDR3 is 16 residues long. CDR1 and CDR2 (germline): SGHTA, FQGNSA. V shed 1 base and J 2 bases; nucleotides not matched to a gene: 7. CDR3 protein: CASSLEIRDRNTEAFF. The DNA for the CDR3 is TGTGCCAGCAGCTTAGAGATCCGGGACAGAAACACTGAAGCTTTCTTT.

This clone was seen a few times. The gene calls are TRBV27 and TRBJ1-2; D not resolved. V lost 3 bases to trimming and J lost 6 bases, with 11 bases between them. The germline V gene has CDR1 MNHEY and CDR2 SMNVEV (reference sequence). The CDR3 runs 13 residues. The CDR3 loop is CASSLGELHGYTF. CDR3 nucleotide sequence: TGTGCCAGCAGTTTGGGAGAACTGCATGGCTACACCTTC.

In regard to this clone: The sample holds other DNA sequences that translate to the same CDR3. The chain combines TRBV19 with TRBJ1-3, with D possibly TRBD1 on 5 matching bases. Germline V gene sequence: CDR1 LNHDA, CDR2 SQIVND (reference sequence). Trimming shortened V by 6 bases and J by 0 bases, and 12 bases separated the two germline ends. This CDR3 has 15 residues. The CDR3 DNA reads as TGTGCCAGTAGACCAACAGGATCCTCTGGAAACACCATATATTTT. Translated, it gives CASRPTGSSGNTIYF.

About this clone: A junction end diverges from the germline sequence, so it may reflect a read error. The J gene is TRBJ1-1, the V gene TRBV7-9; D uncertain. This CDR3 is 13 amino acids long. Looked up from germline, CDR1 is SEHNR and CDR2 is FQNEAQ (reference sequence). CDR3 DNA sequence: TGTGCCAGCAGCCCAACCGGGAACGCTGAAGCTTTCTTT. Its translation: CASSPTGNAEAFF.

This chain connects TRBV4-1 to TRBJ2-1, with a tentative D call TRBD2 (6 bases). The CDR3 loop spans 14 amino acids. The V gene lost 3 bases and the J gene lost 6 bases, with 12 bases spanning the gap. CDR1 and CDR2 (germline): MGHRA, YSYEKL. The CDR3 reads CASSQGRDSNEQFF. The CDR3 region has the DNA TGCGCCAGCAGCCAGGGCCGGGACTCCAATGAGCAGTTCTTC.

The chain couples TRBV6-5 to TRBJ1-1; no clear D gene. This CDR3 contains 15 residues. The ends were cut back, 5 bases at V and 4 bases at J, with 17 bases in the middle. Looked up from germline, CDR1 is MNHEY and CDR2 is SVGAGI. The CDR3 DNA reads TGTGCCAGCAGTACCCCCGATGCGATGAGCACTGAAGCTTTCTTT. Translated: CASSTPDAMSTEAFF.

The chain has TRBV28 and TRBJ2-1, with a weak D call TRBD2 (6 bases). The CDR3 length is 14 residues. CDR1 and CDR2 (germline): MDHEN, SYDVKM. Trimming took 5 bases from V and 5 from J, leaving 13 bases between them. The CDR3 coding sequence is TGTGCCAGCAGTCCAATCCGGGAGCACAATGAGCAGTTCTTC. Protein: CASSPIREHNEQFF.

The chain employs TRBV27 and TRBJ2-2, with 11 bases that match TRBD1. This CDR3 has 17 amino acids. Germline values: CDR1 MNHEY, CDR2 SMNVEV (reference sequence). With V trimmed by 4 bases and J by 3 bases, 7 bases remained unmatched. CDR3 bases: TGTGCCAGCAGTTGGACAGGGGGCGTCAAGGACACCGGGGAGCTGTTTTTT. Translation: CASSWTGGVKDTGELFF.

There are a few counts of this clone. The chain combines TRBV4-3 with TRBJ2-5; D is perhaps TRBD2 (6 bases). V was pared by 2 bases and J by 1 base, with 26 bases between. Germline lookup yields CDR1 LGHNA and CDR2 YSLEER. This CDR3 comprises 20 residues. CDR3 sequence (DNA): TGCGCCAGCAGCCAATCCCTCCTTACTGGGACCCGGAGGGCCCAAGAGACCCAGTACTTC. It translates to CASSQSLLTGTRRAQETQYF.

The V and J genes are TRBV9 and TRBJ2-1, with D hard to call. Germline CDR1 and CDR2: SGDLS and YYNGEE. V lost 2 bases and J 3 bases, leaving 6 bases between the germline ends. The CDR3 consists of 13 residues. Written as DNA, the CDR3 is TGTGCCAGCAGCGTGGCAGTCTACAATGAGCAGTTCTTC. Translated, it gives CASSVAVYNEQFF.

The chain uses TRBV3-1 (or the pseudogene TRBV3-2) and TRBJ2-1; 13 bases agree with TRBD2. The germline V gene has CDR1 LGHDT and CDR2 YNNKEL (reference sequence). CDR3 length: 14 residues. J gave up 13 bases and V 6 bases, and 9 bases lay outside the gene matches. The CDR3 sequence: CASRPTSGGAYQFF. CDR3 coding DNA: TGTGCCAGCAGGCCCACTAGCGGGGGGGCCTATCAGTTCTTC.

This chain connects TRBV10-3 to TRBJ2-3; possibly TRBD2 for D (6 bases). Germline V gives CDR1 ENHRY, CDR2 SYGVKD. The CDR3 loop spans 14 amino acids. Trimming took off 6 bases at V and 6 bases at J, with 16 bases between the two ends. CDR3 nucleotide sequence: TGTGCCATCAGGGAGGGAGAAGCCGGGGATACGCAGTATTTT. This translates into CAIREGEAGDTQYF.

J is TRBJ1-1 and V is TRBV5-1, with 9 bases matching TRBD1. The CDR3 spans 17 residues. Germline V gene sequence: CDR1 SGHRS, CDR2 YFSETQ. Unmatched junction bases numbered 16, after V lost 4 bases and J lost 6 bases. For the CDR3, the DNA is TGCGCCAGCAGCCTACATTTTACAGGGGGCGCGTCGGCTGAAGCTTTCTTT. Translation gives CASSLHFTGGASAEAFF.

CDR3 DNA: TGTGCCAGCAGCTTAAACAGGGGAGCCTATGGCTACACCTTC. Translated: CASSLNRGAYGYTF. The chain recombines TRBV7-8 with TRBJ1-2; 7 bases match TRBD1. CDR3 size: 14 residues. J gave up 4 bases and V 2 bases, and 4 bases lay outside the gene matches. The germline gives CDR1 SGHVS, CDR2 FQNEAQ.

The genes are TRBV18 and TRBJ1-6, with no clear D. Germline CDR1 KGHSH, CDR2 LQKENI. The CDR3 is made up of 17 amino acids. V shed 6 bases and J shed 5 bases, with 20 bases lying between them. The CDR3 loop is CASSQHHLTVNNSPLHF. The CDR3 DNA is TGTGCCAGCTCGCAGCACCACCTCACAGTGAATAATTCACCCCTCCACTTT.

The chain combines TRBV19 with TRBJ2-7, with 11 bases fitting TRBD1. Losses at the gene ends were 3 bases for V and 7 bases for J; bases not matched to a gene: 5. Per the germline V gene, CDR1 is LNHDA and CDR2 is SQIVND (reference sequence). CDR3 length: 14 amino acids. The CDR3 sequence is CASSIGQGAGEQYF. The DNA of the CDR3 is TGTGCCAGTAGTATTGGACAGGGGGCTGGTGAGCAGTACTTC.

The chain is built from TRBV28 and TRBJ2-1; D unclear. CDR3 length: 11 amino acids. V shed 7 bases and J shed 7 bases, with 8 bases lying between them. Looked up from germline, CDR1 is MDHEN and CDR2 is SYDVKM. The CDR3 here is CASTLRNEQFF. CDR3 DNA sequence: TGTGCCAGCACATTGCGGAATGAGCAGTTCTTC.

The table lists this clone with a few counts. The gene calls are TRBV6-5 and TRBJ1-6; tentatively, D is TRBD1 (5 bases). The CDR3 is 15 amino acids. Germline assignment: CDR1 MNHEY and CDR2 SVGAGI. V lost 3 bases and J lost 10, with 16 bases in between. The CDR3 sequence is CASSYGQGRRSPLHF. The CDR3 DNA sequence: TGTGCCAGCAGTTATGGGCAGGGCCGTAGGTCACCCCTCCACTTT.

The genes are TRBV5-5 and TRBJ2-1; TRBD2 aligns across 12 bases. Looked up from germline, CDR1 is SGHKS and CDR2 is YYEKEE (reference sequence). With 3 bases clipped from V and 7 bases from J, the junction kept 2 bases outside the gene matches. This CDR3 contains 14 residues. The CDR3 DNA sequence: TGTGCCAGCAGCTATCTAGCGGGGGGGAATGAGCAGTTCTTC. Translated: CASSYLAGGNEQFF.

The CDR3 coding sequence is TGTGCCAGCAGTGAGGGGCCCTATAATTCACCCCTCCACTTT. The encoded protein is CASSEGPYNSPLHF. The gene calls are TRBV2 and TRBJ1-6, with a possible D match to TRBD1 (5 bases). CDR1 SNHLY and CDR2 FYNNEI come from the germline V gene. Between the trimmed V and J ends, which lost 3 bases and 2 bases, there was a span of 5 bases. The CDR3 contains 14 residues.